These 24 T cell receptor beta chains were sequenced from one sample in a study of spatial heterogeneity in lung cancer. Described time point: sample taken at primary tumor resection. Sequencing of whole RNA from tumor, nontumor lung or frozen PBMC involved no sorting. TCRdb re-called the 5' RACE reads through MiXCR, storing one row per CDR3 protein. Of 20,000 to 30,000 distinct CDR3 sequences listed, around 13% are singletons. This specimen consisted of PBMCs, obtained at surgery. The receptor source for this set is a female donor with early-stage non-small cell lung cancer.

In its sample, this clonotype was seen many times. The chain has TRBV7-9 and TRBJ2-1; 11 bases align to TRBD1. This CDR3 is built from 16 residues. Germline V gives CDR1 SEHNR, CDR2 FQNEAQ (reference sequence). V lost 5 bases to trimming and J lost 7 bases; unmatched junction nucleotides: 10. The CDR3 coding sequence is TGTGCCAGCAGCATCAGTGGGACAGGGGGTTGGAATGAGCAGTTCTTC. This codes for CASSISGTGGWNEQFF.

The sample holds a few counts of this clonotype. One junction end does not reproduce the germline sequence, and a read error may be involved. The chain combines TRBV20-1 with TRBJ2-7; tentatively, D is TRBD2 (5 bases). CDR3 length: 13 residues. Germline V gene sequence: CDR1 DFQATT, CDR2 SNEGSKA (reference sequence). This CDR3 is CSGRGPATSHVAF. The CDR3 DNA sequence: TGCAGTGGGCGAGGGCCAGCTACGAGTCACGTCGCTTTC.

This clonotype was seen only once. The chain joins TRBV27 to TRBJ1-1; D unclear. The CDR3 sequence is 14 residues long. The germline CDR1 and CDR2 sequences are MNHEY and SMNVEV (reference sequence). The V and J ends lost 4 bases and 6 bases respectively, with 15 bases between them. CDR3 amino acids: CASSSSGSGAEAFF. The CDR3, as DNA: TGTGCCAGCAGTTCCTCAGGAAGTGGCGCTGAAGCTTTCTTT.

This clonotype appeared many times. The CDR3 DNA reads TGTGCCAGCAGCCAAGATGCGGGAGCGGACACAGATACGCAGTATTTT. This codes for CASSQDAGADTDTQYF. V usage is TRBV4-2 and J usage is TRBJ2-3; the match to TRBD2 covers 7 bases. The trim removed 0 bases at V and 2 bases at J, leaving 5 bases unmatched. Germline values: CDR1 LGHNA, CDR2 YNFKEQ. The CDR3 is made up of 16 amino acids.

The V and J genes are TRBV5-6 and TRBJ2-3; 7 bases agree with TRBD1. The ends lost 5 bases at V and 6 bases at J; junction bases unmatched: 6. The CDR3 extends over 13 amino acids. Germline V gives CDR1 SGHDT, CDR2 YYEEEE. The CDR3 coding sequence is TGTGCCAGCAGGACAGGGTTGGTGGATACGCAGTATTTT. Protein: CASRTGLVDTQYF.

The chain joins TRBV9 to TRBJ2-3; D is unresolved. CDR1 and CDR2 from the germline V gene are SGDLS and YYNGEE. The germline V and J ends were trimmed by 3 bases and 2 bases, with 16 bases remaining between them. The CDR3 has 16 amino acids. The CDR3 sequence is CASSGGPGGHTDTQYF. DNA for the CDR3: TGTGCCAGCAGCGGAGGCCCGGGCGGCCACACAGATACGCAGTATTTT.

In its sample, this clonotype was seen many times. Here the CDR3 reads CASSLGNEQFF. The CDR3 DNA reads as TGTGCCAGCAGTTTGGGGAATGAGCAGTTCTTC. The rearrangement uses TRBV27 and TRBJ2-1; D remains ambiguous. The CDR3 is made up of 11 amino acids. Germline CDR1 is MNHEY and CDR2 is SMNVEV (reference sequence). Trimming shortened V by 3 bases and J by 7 bases, and 4 bases separated the two germline ends.

V is TRBV28 and J is TRBJ2-1; 11 nucleotides agree with TRBD2. CDR1 MDHEN and CDR2 SYDVKM come from the germline V gene. This CDR3 has 15 residues. The V and J ends lost 6 bases and 7 bases, in that order; junction bases with no gene match: 8. DNA of the CDR3: TGTGCCAGCAGGGTGGGGACTAGCGGAACAAATGAGCAGTTCTTC. Translating gives CASRVGTSGTNEQFF.

There are many counts of this clonotype. The chain joins TRBV28 to TRBJ2-7; D is possibly TRBD1 or TRBD2 (5 bases each). This CDR3 is 16 amino acids long. The ends were cut back, 1 base at V and 3 bases at J, with 16 bases in the middle. Germline assignment: CDR1 MDHEN and CDR2 SYDVKM. The CDR3 nucleotides read TGTGCCAGCAGTTTATCTTTAAGGGACGGCGACTACGAGCAGTACGTC. Its protein product is CASSLSLRDGDYEQYV.

As regards this clonotype: A read error may explain this, as a much larger clone is one base away. This chain joins TRBV12-3 or TRBV12-4 and TRBJ1-1; no definite D call. The CDR3 is made up of 15 amino acids. V lost 5 bases and J lost 1, with 14 bases in between. CDR3 bases: TGTGCCAGCAGTCCCCGGATAGGAGCGAACACTGAAGCTTTCTTT. It is translated as CASSPRIGANTEAFF.

This clonotype showed up many times. This sequence joins TRBV5-1 and TRBJ2-2; D not resolved. V gave up 6 bases and J gave up 2 bases, with 14 bases separating them. Germline V gives CDR1 SGHRS, CDR2 YFSETQ. CDR3 length: 15 amino acids. This CDR3 is CASTDLRPNTGELFF. For the CDR3, the DNA is TGCGCCAGCACGGACCTGAGACCAAACACCGGGGAGCTGTTTTTT.

The rearrangement joins TRBV9 to TRBJ2-1; perhaps TRBD2 as D (6 bases). CDR3 size: 15 residues. The V gene's germline CDR1 is SGDLS and CDR2 YYNGEE. V gave up 4 bases and J gave up 7 bases, with 18 bases separating them. In DNA form, the CDR3 reads TGTGCCAGCAGCTCCGGAGGGGCCTTTTTAAATGAGCAGTTCTTC. Its translation is CASSSGGAFLNEQFF. The entire variable domain, with the rest obtained from reference TRBV9 and TRBJ2-1, is as follows: DSGVTQTPKHLITATGQRVTLRCSPRSGDLSVYWYQQSLDQGLQFLIQYYNGEERAKGNILERFSAQQFPDLHSELNLSSLELGDSALYFCASSSGGAFLNEQFFGPGTRLTVL.

The table lists this clonotype with many counts. V and J are TRBV18 and TRBJ2-3, with 12 bases aligning to TRBD2. The CDR3 sequence is 16 residues long. With V trimmed by 4 bases and J by 0 bases, 2 bases remained unmatched. The V gene's germline CDR1 is KGHSH and CDR2 LQKENI. Written as DNA, the CDR3 is TGTGCCAGCTCACGGACTAGCGGGGTGAGCACAGATACGCAGTATTTT. This codes for CASSRTSGVSTDTQYF.

This clonotype has ten or more counts. Written as DNA, the CDR3 is TGTGCCAGCAGAAGGACGGTTCGGTCCGACTCCTACGAGCAGTACTTC. Protein: CASRRTVRSDSYEQYF. This sequence joins TRBV6-5 and TRBJ2-7; D remains unclear. Trimming stripped 6 bases from V and 0 bases from J, with 18 bases between. CDR1 is MNHEY, CDR2 SVGAGI, per germline. The CDR3 extends over 16 amino acids.

This clonotype was counted many times. CDR3 sequence (DNA): TGCGCCAGCAGCTGGTCCGGGACAGGGGAAAATGGCGGGGAGCTGTTTTTT. Amino acid sequence: CASSWSGTGENGGELFF. The rearrangement links TRBV5-1 to TRBJ2-2; 10 bases line up with TRBD1. The CDR3 consists of 17 residues. Germline V lookup: CDR1 SGHRS, CDR2 YFSETQ. V lost 3 bases, J lost 7 bases, and 12 bases stayed unmatched.

About this clonotype itself: A much larger clone is a single base away; this may be a read error. The chain uses TRBV7-3 and TRBJ2-1; D call uncertain. Germline lookup yields CDR1 SGHTA and CDR2 FQGTGA. V was trimmed by 5 bases and J by 8 bases, leaving 16 bases between them. The CDR3 runs to 14 residues. As DNA, the CDR3 is TGTGCCAGCAGCCCTGGTTTTACGCAACATGAGCAGTTCTTC. As protein: CASSPGFTQHEQFF.

The chain couples TRBV6-6 to TRBJ1-4, with D unclear. V shed 2 bases and J shed 7 bases, with 11 bases lying between them. The CDR3 has 14 residues. CDR1 and CDR2 (germline): MNHNY, SVGAGI (reference sequence). CDR3 sequence: CASSYRAGVEKLFF. The CDR3 DNA reads as TGTGCCAGCAGTTACCGGGCTGGGGTTGAAAAACTGTTTTTT.

This clonotype turned up a few times. J is TRBJ2-7 and V is TRBV7-9; D might be TRBD2 (5 bases). The CDR3 totals 13 residues. Trimming took off 3 bases at V and 1 base at J, with 7 bases between the two ends. CDR1 and CDR2 (germline): SEHNR, FQNEAQ (reference sequence). CDR3 loop: CASSFEGSYEQYF. The DNA of the CDR3 is TGTGCCAGCAGCTTCGAGGGTTCCTACGAGCAGTACTTC.

This sequence joins TRBV7-2 and TRBJ1-3; D might be TRBD1 (5 bases). V lost 2 bases and J 2 bases, leaving 16 bases between the germline ends. From germline, CDR1 is SGHTA and CDR2 FQGNSA. The CDR3 runs 17 residues. The CDR3 is CASSLYSGTGAGNTIYF. The CDR3 DNA reads TGTGCCAGCAGCTTATACTCCGGAACAGGCGCTGGAAACACCATATATTTT. The full variable domain, its missing parts supplied by reference TRBV7-2 and TRBJ1-3, is GAGVSQSPSNKVTEKGKDVELRCDPISGHTALYWYRQSLGQGLEFLIYFQGNSAPDKSGLPSDRFSAERTGGSVSTLTIQRTQQEDSAVYLCASSLYSGTGAGNTIYFGEGSWLTVV.

Only a few counts were recorded for this clonotype. CDR3 in DNA: TGTGCCAGCAGTCCCGACAGGGGCGACCAGCCCCAGCATTTT. Translated, it gives CASSPDRGDQPQHF. This chain joins TRBV12-3 or TRBV12-4 and TRBJ1-5; 8 nucleotides align to TRBD1. The J segment lost 7 bases and the V segment lost 5 bases, leaving 7 bases of the junction unmatched. The CDR3 runs 14 residues.

This clonotype was observed many times. The chain uses TRBV6-2 or TRBV6-3 and TRBJ2-7; 7 nucleotides match TRBD1. Per germline, CDR1 MNHEY and CDR2 SVGEGT. Trimming at V came to 2 bases and at J to 1 base, leaving 2 bases not matched to a gene. CDR3 length equals 14 residues. This chain's CDR3 is CASSYRDRSYEQYF. Here the CDR3 DNA reads TGTGCCAGCAGTTACAGGGACAGATCCTACGAGCAGTACTTC.

Many counts were recorded for this clonotype. The gene calls are TRBV7-2 and TRBJ2-2, with D tentatively TRBD2 (5 bases). The CDR3 sequence is 13 residues long. The germline V gene encodes CDR1 SGHTA and CDR2 FQGNSA. V dropped 4 bases and J dropped 5 bases, with 8 bases sitting between them. The CDR3 bases are TGTGCCAGCAGCTCGAGGGTTACCGGGGAGCTGTTTTTT. It yields the protein CASSSRVTGELFF.

The gene calls are TRBV5-5 and TRBJ2-7; D is unclear. Per the germline V gene, CDR1 is SGHKS and CDR2 is YYEKEE (reference sequence). V was pared by 0 bases and J by 3 bases, with 10 bases between. The CDR3 has 14 amino acids. The CDR3 loop is CASSLVGQYYEQYF. The CDR3, as DNA: TGTGCCAGCAGCTTGGTAGGCCAGTACTACGAGCAGTACTTC.

CDR3 DNA: TGTGCCAGCAGCTCACCGGGGCCTTACACAGATACGCAGTATTTT. This encodes CASSSPGPYTDTQYF. The chain couples TRBV5-6 to TRBJ2-3; D may match TRBD1 or TRBD2 (5 bases each). V lost 3 bases to trimming and J lost 2 bases, with 13 bases between them. The CDR3 has 15 amino acids. Germline CDR1 and CDR2: SGHDT and YYEEEE. The whole variable domain, remainder taken from reference TRBV5-6 and TRBJ2-3, is DAGVTQSPTHLIKTRGQQVTLRCSPKSGHDTVSWYQQALGQGPQFIFQYYEEEERQRGNFPDRFSGHQFPNYSSELNVNALLLGDSALYLCASSSPGPYTDTQYFGPGTRLTVL.